The T cell receptor (beta chain) described here comes from a study of blood T cell repertoires in COVID-19. Study-level information: The analysed material was cDNA or gDNA that came from T cells, B-cell-depleted T cells, or PBMCs.

Source study methods: Estimation of nucleated cell counts relied on the amplification of reference gene primers. Method: immunoSEQ multiplex PCR; TCRdb's copy keeps in-frame clones and lacks some. Clone size and V and J calls were adopted from that table, with D and trimming inferred from the DNA. Among fewer than 300,000 clones listed, about 85% were seen once. The CDR3 sequence is 13 residues long. Germline loops: CDR1 SNHLY, CDR2 FYNNEI. V gave up 6 bases and J gave up 2 bases; unmatched junction bases: 3. The sequenced material came from PBMCs or T cells enriched from blood (not recorded which). This rearrangement joins TRBV2 to TRBJ2-7; 8 bases agree with TRBD1. This TCR was sampled from a woman aged 50 to 60 who had recovered from COVID-19. CDR3 residues: CASSTGGPYEQYF. The CDR3 bases are TGTGCCAGCAGCACAGGGGGACCCTACGAGCAGTACTTC. Supplemented by reference TRBV2 and TRBJ2-7, the full variable domain reads EPEVTQTPSHQVTQMGQEVILRCVPISNHLYFYWYRQILGQKVEFLVSFYNNEISEKSEIFDDQFSVERPDGSNFTLKIRSTKLEDSAMYFCASSTGGPYEQYFGPGTRLTVT.